This TCR beta chain derives from a study of blood T cells in healthy people across ages. It was with a sample-barcoded 5' primer and a J-beta primer mix that a second PCR of about 7 to 12 cycles was run. TCRdb used MiXCR to reprocess the 5' RACE reads, holding one entry per CDR3 protein. The data show fewer than 1,200,000 distinct CDR3 sequences, 25% seen once. Study observations and caveats: The long-lived group displayed more naive CD4+ cells, plus higher diversity, than the aged donors did. Age showed a roughly linear inverse relationship with TCR beta diversity per million T cells.

Each sample used at least 6 million PBMCs. This clonotype was seen a few times. The antigen remains undetermined. These same data were also listed under a study on T cells of mothers and their children. That source reports: The sample comes from some 10 healthy Caucasian donors: mothers and children.

This receptor was taken from a girl aged 2 to 10 in good health. Sequencing input: blood.

DNA of the CDR3: TGTGCCAGCAGCGATCAGGGGGCTAGCGGACAAGAGACCCAGTACTTC. Translation gives CASSDQGASGQETQYF. The chain joins TRBV7-9 to TRBJ2-5, with D perhaps matching TRBD1 (8 bases). This CDR3 comprises 16 residues. Germline assignment: CDR1 SEHNR and CDR2 FQNEAQ (reference sequence). V shed 5 bases and J shed 2 bases, with 18 bases lying between them.